These 32 T cell receptor beta chains originate from one sample sequenced in a study of T cell repertoires in cytomegalovirus infection. A single record per CDR3 protein comes from TCRdb applying MiXCR to the reads. The sample includes 160,000 or so distinct CDR3 sequences, 17% of them seen just once. Material for sequencing was CD8+ T cells from PBMCs. The receptor source for this set is a human donor in good health (CMV status not recorded). Some clones in this sample may be carry-over from other donors' samples.

This chain's CDR3 is CASSLASGHPTYEQYF. The CDR3 bases are TGTGCCAGCAGCTTAGCAAGTGGCCACCCTACCTACGAGCAGTACTTC. V usage is TRBV7-8 and J usage is TRBJ2-7; no firm D call. This CDR3 is 16 amino acids long. The V end was cut by 0 bases, the J end by 2 bases, with 14 bases between. Per germline, CDR1 SGHVS and CDR2 FQNEAQ.

The sample holds a few counts of this clonotype. The genes are TRBV29-1 and TRBJ2-7; 12 positions agree with TRBD2. After removal of 5 bases from V and 7 bases from J, the junction contained 9 bases not matched to a gene. The CDR3 is 14 amino acids. Germline loops: CDR1 SQVTM, CDR2 ANQGSEA. This CDR3 reads CSVLGLAGSWEQYF. The CDR3, as DNA: TGCAGCGTTCTGGGACTAGCGGGTTCTTGGGAGCAGTACTTC.

This clonotype was seen repeatedly, ten times or more. This chain links TRBV7-3 with TRBJ2-7, with TRBD2 matching over 8 bases. V shed 1 base and J 6 bases; nucleotides not matched to a gene: 2. Germline V gene sequence: CDR1 SGHTA, CDR2 FQGTGA. This CDR3 is built from 13 residues. As DNA, the CDR3 is TGTGCCAGCAGCTTAAGCGGGGGGCGCGAGCAGTACTTC. Amino acid sequence: CASSLSGGREQYF. The entire variable domain, with the rest obtained from reference TRBV7-3 and TRBJ2-7, is as follows: GAGVSQTPSNKVTEKGKYVELRCDPISGHTALYWYRQSLGQGPEFLIYFQGTGAADDSGLPNDRFFAVRPEGSVSTLKIQRTERGDSAVYLCASSLSGGREQYFGPGTRLTVT.

This clonotype was recorded a few times. The chain combines TRBV7-4 with TRBJ1-4; possibly TRBD1 for D (5 bases). Germline V gene lookup returns CDR1 SGHVT and CDR2 SQSDAQ. This CDR3 spans 11 amino acids. V lost 5 bases and J 13 bases, leaving 11 bases between the germline ends. This chain's CDR3 is CASSQGDRLFF. Written as DNA, the CDR3 is TGTGCCAGCAGCCAGGGCGACAGACTGTTTTTT.

This clonotype was recorded a few times. For the CDR3, the DNA is TGTGCCAGCAGTTACAAGGGGGGACTTGTCTTTGAGCAGTACTTC. This codes for CASSYKGGLVFEQYF. V gene TRBV6-1 combines with J gene TRBJ2-7; D may match TRBD1 or TRBD2 (6 bases each). Per the germline V gene, CDR1 is MNHNS and CDR2 is SASEGT. Trimming removed 5 bases at V and 7 bases at J, with 21 bases between. The CDR3 covers 15 residues.

The chain employs TRBV7-8 and TRBJ2-7; tentatively, D is TRBD2 (5 bases). This CDR3 spans 15 amino acids. V lost 3 bases, J lost 0 bases, and 12 bases lay in between. Germline CDR1 reads SGHVS; CDR2 reads FQNEAQ. In DNA, the CDR3 is TGTGCCAGCAGCTTGTGGGGAGAGGGCTCCTACGAGCAGTACTTC. Protein: CASSLWGEGSYEQYF.

This clonotype came up a few times. J is TRBJ2-1 and V is TRBV7-4, with D perhaps TRBD2 (5 bases). The CDR3 sequence is 13 residues long. Per germline, CDR1 SGHVT and CDR2 SQSDAQ. Trimming pared 5 bases from V and 10 bases from J, leaving 15 bases between. The CDR3 DNA reads as TGTGCCAGCAGCCCCGGACCGGGCGGGGAGCAGTTCTTC. This translates into CASSPGPGGEQFF.

The chain uses TRBV7-6 and TRBJ2-5; 9 positions match TRBD1. J lost 2 bases, V lost 6 bases, and 7 bases had no gene match. The CDR3 has 15 amino acids. The germline V gene encodes CDR1 SGHVS and CDR2 FNYEAQ. CDR3 DNA: TGTGCCAGCAGAGAGACAGGGGGACGACAAGAGACCCAGTACTTC. It codes for CASRETGGRQETQYF.

The J gene is TRBJ1-1, the V gene TRBV19; a weak D match, TRBD1 (6 bases). In germline, CDR1 is LNHDA, CDR2 SQIVND (reference sequence). V lost 6 bases, J lost 0 bases, and 20 bases lay in between. CDR3 length equals 17 residues. CDR3 region: CASRSLGGIGMNTEAFF. The DNA of the CDR3 is TGTGCCAGTAGATCCCTAGGGGGAATAGGGATGAACACTGAAGCTTTCTTT.

V usage is TRBV7-6 and J usage is TRBJ2-1, with no clear D. V lost 4 bases, J lost 0 bases, and 13 bases lay in between. The germline gives CDR1 SGHVS, CDR2 FNYEAQ. CDR3 size: 16 residues. The CDR3: CASSSRPGSSYNEQFF. In DNA, the CDR3 is TGTGCCAGCAGCTCCCGACCGGGTAGCTCCTACAATGAGCAGTTCTTC.

V is TRBV10-2 and J is TRBJ2-1; no clear D gene. V lost 6 bases and J 1 base, leaving 19 bases between the germline ends. Germline V gene sequence: CDR1 WSHSY, CDR2 SAAADI. The CDR3 is 17 amino acids. CDR3 coding DNA: TGCGCCAGCAGCGCTGGCCCGCCTAGACCGTCCTACAATGAGCAGTTCTTC. This translates into CASSAGPPRPSYNEQFF.

This clonotype was counted a few times. The gene calls are TRBV4-3 and TRBJ2-5, with unresolved D. V was pared by 0 bases and J by 5 bases, with 16 bases between. The CDR3 contains 16 residues. CDR1 LGHNA and CDR2 YSLEER come from the germline V gene. The CDR3 sequence is CASSQDTAVVGETQYF. In DNA, the CDR3 is TGCGCCAGCAGCCAAGATACCGCGGTGGTTGGGGAGACCCAGTACTTC.

In this sample, this clonotype turned up a few times. The gene calls are TRBV4-1 and TRBJ2-1; no definite D call. V dropped 3 bases and J dropped 10 bases, with 10 bases sitting between them. CDR1 MGHRA and CDR2 YSYEKL come from the germline V gene. The CDR3 has 12 amino acids. CDR3 in amino acids: CASSHASREQFF. The CDR3 DNA reads as TGCGCCAGCAGCCACGCATCCAGGGAGCAGTTCTTC.

The V and J genes are TRBV7-3 and TRBJ2-1; possible D gene TRBD1, 6 bases. CDR1 is SGHTA, CDR2 FQGTGA, per germline. The CDR3 contains 13 residues. V lost 2 bases and J 8 bases, leaving 10 bases between the germline ends. The CDR3 region has the DNA TGTGCCAGCAGCTTAGCAGGGGCGGATGAGCAGTTCTTC. This translates into CASSLAGADEQFF.

At least ten counts were recorded for this clonotype. V is TRBV7-8 and J is TRBJ2-7, with TRBD1 matching 7 bases. The CDR3 totals 14 residues. Germline trimming cut 1 base from V and 2 bases from J; bases unmatched to any gene: 2. CDR1 SGHVS and CDR2 FQNEAQ come from the germline V gene. In DNA form, the CDR3 reads TGTGCCAGCAGCTTAGACCAGGGGGCCTACGAGCAGTACTTC. Residues: CASSLDQGAYEQYF.

The chain joins TRBV4-2 to TRBJ2-3; 13 nucleotides agree with TRBD2. V lost 4 bases and J lost 0; bases outside the gene matches: 4. This CDR3 comprises 17 residues. CDR1 LGHNA and CDR2 YNFKEQ come from the germline V gene. The CDR3 loop is CASSRGTSGTSTDTQYF. The DNA for the CDR3 is TGTGCCAGCAGCCGCGGGACTAGCGGGACTAGCACAGATACGCAGTATTTT.

The chain uses TRBV11-3 and TRBJ1-1; tentatively, D is TRBD1 (6 bases). This CDR3 region has 15 residues. Germline CDR1 SGHNT, CDR2 YENEEA. V lost 5 bases and J lost 4, with 17 bases in between. The CDR3 nucleotides are TGTGCCAGCAGCCGGGGGTCGGGGGCGAGCACTGAAGCTTTCTTT. Translated: CASSRGSGASTEAFF.

The sample holds many counts of this clonotype. The chain uses TRBV28 and TRBJ1-3, with D perhaps TRBD1 (6 bases). CDR3 size: 17 residues. The V gene's germline CDR1 is MDHEN and CDR2 SYDVKM. Trimming pared 6 bases from V and 9 bases from J, leaving 27 bases between. CDR3 amino acids: CASSWTLLDRIDATIYF. The CDR3 DNA reads TGTGCCAGCAGCTGGACCCTTCTAGACAGGATTGATGCCACCATATATTTT.

In its sample, this clonotype was seen a few times. J is TRBJ2-2 and V is TRBV12-5; D not certain. Germline V gives CDR1 LGHNT, CDR2 FRNRAP. V dropped 4 bases and J dropped 8 bases, with 8 bases sitting between them. CDR3 length: 12 amino acids. CDR3 nucleotides: TGTGCTAGTGGTTATGTCCGGGGGGAGCTGTTTTTT. This gives the protein CASGYVRGELFF.

The chain joins TRBV7-8 to TRBJ2-7; 9 bases map to TRBD2. The CDR3 runs to 15 residues. Germline CDR1 reads SGHVS; CDR2 reads FQNEAQ. The V segment lost 5 bases and the J segment 5 bases; nucleotides outside the gene matches: 10. The DNA of the CDR3 is TGTGCCAGCAGCGGAGGTACTAGCGGGTCGGACGAGCAGTACTTC. This sequence encodes CASSGGTSGSDEQYF.

The V and J genes are TRBV6-2 or TRBV6-3 and TRBJ2-7; 8 positions agree with TRBD2. J lost 7 bases, V lost 5 bases, and 10 bases had no gene match. Germline CDR1 is MNHEY and CDR2 is SVGEGT. The CDR3 covers 14 residues. The CDR3 here is CASSREREKYEQYF. The DNA for the CDR3 is TGTGCCAGCAGTAGGGAGCGGGAGAAGTATGAGCAGTACTTC.

The chain couples TRBV10-3 to TRBJ2-7; D is perhaps TRBD2 (5 bases). CDR3 size: 13 residues. The germline CDR1 and CDR2 sequences are ENHRY and SYGVKD. Trimming stripped 6 bases from V and 4 bases from J, with 13 bases between. The CDR3: CAIRPPGYYEQYF. The CDR3 region has the DNA TGTGCCATCAGACCGCCGGGGTATTACGAGCAGTACTTC.

CDR3 sequence (DNA): TGTGCCAGCAGCCCGGACAGGAGAGAAGCTTTCTTT. This translates into CASSPDRREAFF. The chain has TRBV7-9 and TRBJ1-1; 7 nucleotides match TRBD1. The germline gives CDR1 SEHNR, CDR2 FQNEAQ (reference sequence). The CDR3 is made up of 12 amino acids. With 5 bases clipped from V and 8 bases from J, the junction kept 5 bases outside the gene matches. Full variable domain (missing parts from reference TRBV7-9 and TRBJ1-1): DTGVSQNPRHKITKRGQNVTFRCDPISEHNRLYWYRQTLGQGPEFLTYFQNEAQLEKSRLLSDRFSAERPKGSFSTLEIQRTEQGDSAMYLCASSPDRREAFFGQGTRLTVV.

In this sample, this clonotype turned up a few times. The chain employs TRBV15 and TRBJ2-1; no clear D. CDR1 and CDR2 (germline): LNHNV, YYDKDF (reference sequence). The ends were cut back, 3 bases at V and 10 bases at J, with 10 bases in the middle. This CDR3 contains 12 residues. The CDR3 nucleotides read TGTGCCACCAGCAGGGGTCCATGGGAGCAGTTCTTC. Translation: CATSRGPWEQFF.

The table lists this clonotype with a few counts. The chain couples TRBV4-1 to TRBJ2-7; D unclear. Germline CDR1 MGHRA, CDR2 YSYEKL. Trimming cost V 1 base and J 0 bases, with 7 bases left between them. This CDR3 region has 14 residues. CDR3 region: CASSQVADSYEQYF. DNA of the CDR3: TGCGCCAGCAGCCAAGTGGCTGACTCCTACGAGCAGTACTTC.

This clonotype was recorded a few times. The chain has TRBV24-1 and TRBJ2-3; TRBD2 agrees at 10 bases. The CDR3 extends over 16 amino acids. The V segment lost 1 base and the J segment 3 bases; nucleotides outside the gene matches: 3. Germline lookup yields CDR1 KGHDR and CDR2 SFDVKD. CDR3 DNA: TGTGCCACCAGTGATTTAACTAGCGGGACAACAGATACGCAGTATTTT. This encodes CATSDLTSGTTDTQYF.

Here the CDR3 DNA reads TGTGCCAGCAGTCCCTGGGTGGGAAGTGAGGAGACCCAGTACTTC. Translating it yields CASSPWVGSEETQYF. The J gene is TRBJ2-5, the V gene TRBV6-2 or TRBV6-3, with D unclear. Trimming removed 5 bases from V and 5 bases from J, with 18 bases in between. CDR3 length equals 15 residues. Germline V gene data show CDR1 as MNHEY and CDR2 as SVGEGT.

The table lists this clonotype with a few counts. The chain recombines TRBV7-2 with TRBJ2-5, with 7 bases identical to TRBD2. Looked up from germline, CDR1 is SGHTA and CDR2 is FQGNSA. The CDR3 sequence is 15 residues long. With 5 bases clipped from V and 1 base from J, the junction kept 7 bases outside the gene matches. This CDR3 is CASSVSGLPQETQYF. DNA of the CDR3: TGTGCCAGCAGCGTTTCGGGACTACCCCAAGAGACCCAGTACTTC.

The chain couples TRBV6-5 to TRBJ2-7; D is ambiguous. Looked up from germline, CDR1 is MNHEY and CDR2 is SVGAGI. This CDR3 comprises 13 residues. Between the trimmed V and J ends, which lost 6 bases and 3 bases, there was a span of 12 bases. CDR3 in amino acids: CASRRPGYYEQYF. CDR3 nucleotides: TGTGCCAGCAGGAGGCCCGGGTACTACGAGCAGTACTTC.

J is TRBJ2-1 and V is TRBV29-1, with 14 bases identical to TRBD2. The CDR3 is made up of 14 amino acids. V was pared by 7 bases and J by 8 bases, with 7 bases of the junction left unmatched. Germline CDR1 is SQVTM and CDR2 is ANQGSEA. The CDR3 DNA follows: TGCAGCGCCTGGGGGACTAGCGGGAGCGATGAGCAGTTCTTC. This gives the protein CSAWGTSGSDEQFF.

The sample holds a few counts of this clonotype. This chain joins TRBV10-2 and TRBJ1-3; TRBD1 is a possible D gene (6 bases). The CDR3 covers 14 residues. V was pared by 9 bases and J by 1 base, with 13 bases between. Germline V gene data show CDR1 as WSHSY and CDR2 as SAAADI. The CDR3 nucleotides read TGCGCCAGTCTGAAACAGGGTTCTGGAAACACCATATATTTT. Translated: CASLKQGSGNTIYF.

CDR3 loop: CASSLPGEQYF. DNA of the CDR3: TGTGCCAGCAGTCTCCCGGGGGAGCAGTACTTC. V gene TRBV9 combines with J gene TRBJ2-7, with D perhaps matching TRBD2 (5 bases). Trimming removed 5 bases from V and 7 bases from J, with 10 bases in between. The V gene's germline CDR1 is SGDLS and CDR2 YYNGEE. The CDR3 is made up of 11 amino acids.